Listed here are 27 T cell receptor beta chains from one sample, sequenced in a study of PD-1 blockade in classical Hodgkin lymphoma. Measured with immunoSEQ multiplex PCR; TCRdb has only the in-frame clones, and not every one. This sample has 28,000 or so clones, with around 64% found just once. All patients relapsed after autologous stem cell transplantation, and brentuximab vedotin exposure varied. Source: peripheral blood mononuclear cells (PBMCs), taken before the second cycle of nivolumab. The receptors here all came from a human donor with classical Hodgkin lymphoma.

The V and J genes are TRBV29-1 and TRBJ1-1; no clear D gene. Trimming cost V 7 bases and J 8 bases, with 11 bases left between them. Looked up from germline, CDR1 is SQVTM and CDR2 is ANQGSEA. This CDR3 region has 10 residues. The DNA for the CDR3 is TGCAGCGCTGATGGCCGCGAAGCTTTCTTT. Encoded protein: CSADGREAFF.

The DNA for the CDR3 is TGTGCCAGCAGTGTCTTCGCCGACTATGGCTACACCTTC. Translating gives CASSVFADYGYTF. The gene calls are TRBV5-5 and TRBJ1-2; no firm D call. From germline, CDR1 is SGHKS and CDR2 YYEKEE (reference sequence). CDR3 length: 13 amino acids. V was trimmed by 5 bases and J by 3 bases, leaving 11 bases between them.

The V gene is TRBV7-9, the J gene TRBJ2-3, with 10 bases fitting TRBD1. V shed 5 bases, J shed 0 bases, and the junction held 8 bases outside the gene matches. This CDR3 is 17 amino acids long. Germline V CDR1 and CDR2: SEHNR, FQNEAQ (reference sequence). The CDR3 coding sequence is TGTGCCAGCAGCCTCGGGACAGGGGCCTTAAGCACAGATACGCAGTATTTT. Translating gives CASSLGTGALSTDTQYF.

The chain couples TRBV6-6 to TRBJ2-2; the match to TRBD1 covers 7 bases. V shed 8 bases, J shed 3 bases, and the junction held 6 bases outside the gene matches. The CDR3 contains 14 residues. Germline CDR1 is MNHNY and CDR2 is SVGAGI (reference sequence). This chain's CDR3 is CASSGTAYTGELFF. The CDR3 DNA follows: TGTGCCAGCTCCGGGACAGCCTACACCGGGGAGCTGTTTTTT.

The chain employs TRBV14 and TRBJ1-5; D is undetermined. Trimming pared 3 bases from V and 0 bases from J, leaving 3 bases between. The CDR3 sequence is 13 residues long. CDR1 is SGHDN and CDR2 is FVKESK in the germline V gene. CDR3 DNA: TGTGCCAGCAGCCAGAATAGCAATCAGCCCCAGCATTTT. Translated: CASSQNSNQPQHF.

V usage is TRBV28 and J usage is TRBJ2-7; no clear D gene. The CDR3 contains 15 residues. Germline values: CDR1 MDHEN, CDR2 SYDVKM. Trimming took off 7 bases at V and 5 bases at J, with 21 bases between the two ends. CDR3 region: CASTEPGREWDEQYF. The DNA of the CDR3 is TGTGCCAGCACTGAGCCGGGCCGCGAATGGGACGAGCAGTACTTC.

The rearrangement links TRBV4-1 to TRBJ2-7; D is unresolved. With 0 bases removed from V and 6 bases from J, the gap between germline ends came to 9 bases. Germline CDR1 and CDR2: MGHRA and YSYEKL. The CDR3 extends over 13 amino acids. The CDR3 region is CASSQDYSREQYF. The CDR3 DNA is TGCGCCAGCAGCCAAGATTATTCCCGCGAGCAGTACTTC.

The gene calls are TRBV7-9 and TRBJ2-2; 9 bases match TRBD1. CDR1 is SEHNR and CDR2 is FQNEAQ in the germline V gene (reference sequence). CDR3 size: 17 residues. Losses at the gene ends were 3 bases for V and 5 bases for J; bases not matched to a gene: 10. CDR3 region: CASSLSGQGRRTGELFF. Written as DNA, the CDR3 is TGTGCCAGCAGCTTGAGCGGACAGGGGCGAAGAACCGGGGAGCTGTTTTTT.

By its share, this clone is medium-sized (0.01 to 0.1%). Distinct nucleotide sequences in the sample also encode this CDR3. This chain uses TRBV7-9 with TRBJ2-5; the D is unclear. Germline lookup yields CDR1 SEHNR and CDR2 FQNEAQ (reference sequence). CDR3 length: 11 amino acids. Trimming pared 5 bases from V and 5 bases from J, leaving 6 bases between. The CDR3 region is CASSPRETQYF. CDR3 sequence (DNA): TGTGCCAGCAGCCCCCGGGAGACCCAGTACTTC. The full variable domain, its missing parts supplied by reference TRBV7-9 and TRBJ2-5, is DTGVSQNPRHKITKRGQNVTFRCDPISEHNRLYWYRQTLGQGPEFLTYFQNEAQLEKSRLLSDRFSAERPKGSFSTLEIQRTEQGDSAMYLCASSPRETQYFGPGTRLLVL.

This clone was found once. The rearrangement links TRBV10-1 to TRBJ2-1, with D hard to call. This CDR3 comprises 13 residues. Germline V gene sequence: CDR1 WNHNN, CDR2 SYGVQD (reference sequence). V shed 5 bases and J shed 10 bases, with 15 bases lying between them. CDR3 nucleotide sequence: TGCGCCAGCAGTACCGGCGGCATGCGGGAGCAGTTCTTC. Protein sequence: CASSTGGMREQFF.

As to this clone: The sample carries other DNA sequences with the same CDR3. The chain carries TRBV7-3 and TRBJ1-1; D may be TRBD1 (5 bases). Germline V gene lookup returns CDR1 SGHTA and CDR2 FQGTGA. Trimming cost V 1 base and J 4 bases, with 10 bases left between them. There are 14 residues in the CDR3. The CDR3 loop reads CASSLRGGSTEAFF. The DNA for the CDR3 is TGTGCCAGCAGCTTAAGGGGCGGGTCCACTGAAGCTTTCTTT.

This sequence joins TRBV9 and TRBJ2-7; 13 bases align to TRBD2. The trim removed 0 bases at V and 4 bases at J, leaving 1 base unmatched. Germline loops: CDR1 SGDLS, CDR2 YYNGEE. The CDR3 contains 15 residues. Here the CDR3 DNA reads TGTGCCAGCAGCGTAGGACTAGCGGGAGGTTACGAGCAGTACTTC. Encoded protein: CASSVGLAGGYEQYF.

The gene calls are TRBV28 and TRBJ1-5; no firm D call. The CDR3 is 15 amino acids. Looked up from germline, CDR1 is MDHEN and CDR2 is SYDVKM. V dropped 2 bases and J dropped 2 bases, with 10 bases sitting between them. Here the CDR3 reads CASSLSGSGNQPQHF. CDR3 coding DNA: TGTGCCAGCAGTTTAAGCGGCAGTGGCAATCAGCCCCAGCATTTT.

The chain uses TRBV7-7 and TRBJ2-5; no firm D call. The V gene lost 5 bases and the J gene lost 5 bases, with 18 bases spanning the gap. Germline CDR1 is SSHAT and CDR2 is FNYEAQ (reference sequence). The CDR3 consists of 15 residues. Written as DNA, the CDR3 is TGTGCCAGCAGCCCCCCCGGTCCGGGTCAGGAGACCCAGTACTTC. It translates to CASSPPGPGQETQYF.

Only a few counts were recorded for this clone. The V and J genes are TRBV5-1 and TRBJ2-2; 8 bases align to TRBD1. The CDR3 length is 15 residues. V gave up 4 bases and J gave up 0 bases; unmatched junction bases: 2. Germline V gene data show CDR1 as SGHRS and CDR2 as YFSETQ. The CDR3 is CASSPTGANTGELFF. CDR3 DNA: TGCGCCAGCAGCCCGACAGGGGCGAACACCGGGGAGCTGTTTTTT. The full variable domain, rest sourced from reference TRBV5-1 and TRBJ2-2, is KAGVTQTPRYLIKTRGQQVTLSCSPISGHRSVSWYQQTPGQGLQFLFEYFSETQRNKGNFPGRFSGRQFSNSRSEMNVSTLELGDSALYLCASSPTGANTGELFFGEGSRLTVL.

The chain employs TRBV7-4 and TRBJ1-3, with 7 nucleotides matching TRBD1. V trimming: 4 bases; J trimming: 4 bases; junction bases outside the gene matches: 7. CDR1 is SGHVT, CDR2 SQSDAQ, per germline. The CDR3 is made up of 15 amino acids. In DNA, the CDR3 is TGTGCCAGCAGCTCCGACAGGGCGAAAGGAAACACCATATATTTT. It is translated as CASSSDRAKGNTIYF.

There are a few counts of this clone. The rearrangement links TRBV11-3 to TRBJ1-1; D is ambiguous. In germline, CDR1 is SGHNT, CDR2 YENEEA. CDR3 length: 9 residues. The germline V and J ends were trimmed by 5 bases and 11 bases, with 6 bases remaining between them. The chain's CDR3 is CASSAGAFF. The CDR3 nucleotides are TGTGCCAGCAGCGCCGGGGCTTTCTTT.

The chain uses TRBV30 and TRBJ2-1, with D maybe TRBD1 (5 bases). This CDR3 has 15 residues. Trimming removed 0 bases from V and 9 bases from J, with 18 bases in between. From germline, CDR1 is GTSNPN and CDR2 SVGIG (reference sequence). The CDR3 coding sequence is TGTGCCTGGAGTGTACGTCAGGGTATCCCCAGTGAGCAGTTCTTC. This sequence encodes CAWSVRQGIPSEQFF.

The gene calls are TRBV27 and TRBJ2-7; D not resolved. V gave up 3 bases and J gave up 6 bases, with 9 bases separating them. This CDR3 comprises 12 residues. The V gene's germline CDR1 is MNHEY and CDR2 SMNVEV (reference sequence). The CDR3 region has the DNA TGTGCCAGCAGTTTGAGGCCAGGCGAGCAGTACTTC. This encodes CASSLRPGEQYF.

The chain employs TRBV28 and TRBJ2-3; 13 nucleotides agree with TRBD2. Trimming at V came to 7 bases and at J to 4 bases, leaving 5 bases not matched to a gene. The CDR3 contains 15 residues. Germline CDR1 is MDHEN and CDR2 is SYDVKM. The CDR3, as DNA: TGTGCCAGCATACGACTAGCGGGAGGTGCAGATACGCAGTATTTT. Translated: CASIRLAGGADTQYF.

The CDR3 is CASSSGTNYGYTF. CDR3 DNA sequence: TGTGCCAGCAGTTCCGGTACTAACTATGGCTACACCTTC. The chain employs TRBV6-5 and TRBJ1-2, with unresolved D. Between the trimmed V and J ends, which lost 4 bases and 0 bases, there was a span of 6 bases. The CDR3 loop spans 13 amino acids. Germline loops: CDR1 MNHEY, CDR2 SVGAGI.

The chain joins TRBV7-2 to TRBJ2-7, with D perhaps matching TRBD1 (6 bases). Germline CDR1 SGHTA, CDR2 FQGNSA. The length of the CDR3 is 12 residues. V lost 5 bases, J lost 7 bases, and 12 bases lay in between. CDR3: CASSTDRGEQYF. The CDR3 DNA sequence: TGTGCCAGCAGCACAGATAGGGGGGAGCAGTACTTC. Together with reference TRBV7-2 and TRBJ2-7, the CDR3 gives the full variable domain: GAGVSQSPSNKVTEKGKDVELRCDPISGHTALYWYRQSLGQGLEFLIYFQGNSAPDKSGLPSDRFSAERTGGSVSTLTIQRTQQEDSAVYLCASSTDRGEQYFGPGTRLTVT.

This clone came up a few times. The chain uses TRBV4-3 and TRBJ1-4, with D uncertain. The CDR3 loop spans 18 amino acids. Trimming shortened V by 0 bases and J by 2 bases, and 16 bases separated the two germline ends. Per the germline V gene, CDR1 is LGHNA and CDR2 is YSLEER. The CDR3: CASSQDLNSGSTNEKLFF. The CDR3 DNA reads as TGCGCCAGCAGCCAAGATCTTAATTCGGGTAGCACTAATGAAAAACTGTTTTTT.

The chain has TRBV30 and TRBJ2-7; possible D gene TRBD1, 6 bases. This CDR3 is built from 12 residues. CDR1 and CDR2 (germline): GTSNPN, SVGIG (reference sequence). The germline V and J ends were trimmed by 4 bases and 3 bases, with 10 bases remaining between them. The CDR3 protein is CAWTRGLYEQYF. The CDR3 nucleotides are TGTGCCTGGACCAGGGGCCTCTACGAGCAGTACTTC.

This chain joins TRBV4-1 and TRBJ1-4; no clear D gene. Germline CDR1 MGHRA, CDR2 YSYEKL. Deletions cut 3 bases from V and 2 bases from J, with 28 bases between. This CDR3 has 21 residues. The CDR3: CASSHLAPLAGRLRTNEKLFF. CDR3 DNA: TGCGCCAGCAGCCATCTTGCGCCTTTGGCTGGGCGCCTTAGGACTAATGAAAAACTGTTTTTT.

V is TRBV7-8 and J is TRBJ1-4; D uncertain. Trimming cost V 5 bases and J 3 bases, with 13 bases left between them. Germline V gives CDR1 SGHVS, CDR2 FQNEAQ. CDR3 length: 15 amino acids. The CDR3 nucleotides read TGTGCCAGCAGCCCCGGTGGCCTACCTAATGAAAAACTGTTTTTT. Protein: CASSPGGLPNEKLFF. Full variable domain (remainder filled in from reference TRBV7-8 and TRBJ1-4): GAGVSQSPRYKVAKRGQDVALRCDPISGHVSLFWYQQALGQGPEFLTYFQNEAQLDKSGLPSDRFFAERPEGSVSTLKIQRTQQEDSAVYLCASSPGGLPNEKLFFGSGTQLSVL.

This clone was observed a single time. This chain links TRBV30 with TRBJ1-2; 7 nucleotides line up with TRBD1. This CDR3 is built from 18 residues. Germline values: CDR1 GTSNPN, CDR2 SVGIG (reference sequence). V was pared by 3 bases and J by 1 base, with 17 bases of the junction left unmatched. In DNA, the CDR3 is TGTGCCTGGAGCTCGGCCATCTACCGGGACAGAATTAACTATGGCTACACCTTC. Its protein is CAWSSAIYRDRINYGYTF.